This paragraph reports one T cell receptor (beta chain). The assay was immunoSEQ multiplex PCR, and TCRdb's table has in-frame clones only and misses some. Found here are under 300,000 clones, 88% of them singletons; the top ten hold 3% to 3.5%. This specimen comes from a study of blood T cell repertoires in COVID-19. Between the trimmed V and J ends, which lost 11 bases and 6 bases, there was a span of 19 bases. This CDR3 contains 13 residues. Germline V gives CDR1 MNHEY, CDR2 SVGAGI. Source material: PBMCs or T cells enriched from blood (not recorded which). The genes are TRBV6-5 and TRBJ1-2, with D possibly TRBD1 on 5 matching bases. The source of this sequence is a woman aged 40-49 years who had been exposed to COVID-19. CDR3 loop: CAAMPAGWDGYTF. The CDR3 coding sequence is TGTGCCGCAATGCCGGCAGGGTGGGATGGCTACACCTTC.